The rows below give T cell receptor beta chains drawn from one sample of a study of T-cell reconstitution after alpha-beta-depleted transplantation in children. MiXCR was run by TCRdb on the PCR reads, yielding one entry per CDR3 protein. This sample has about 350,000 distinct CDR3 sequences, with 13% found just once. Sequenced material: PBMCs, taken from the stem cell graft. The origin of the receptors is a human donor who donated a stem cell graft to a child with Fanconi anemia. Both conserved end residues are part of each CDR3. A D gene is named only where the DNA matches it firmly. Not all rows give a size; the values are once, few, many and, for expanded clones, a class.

TGTGCCTGCACAGAGATCTTGGGGGGTTATCGGTATTTT	CACTEILGGYRYF	TRBV2	TRBJ2-3	few	-
TGTGCCAGCAGCCCCACGGGTGGGGCTGAGGGGGCCGGGGAGCTGTTTTTT	CASSPTGGAEGAGELFF	TRBV7-6	TRBJ2-2	-	-
TGCAGTGCTAGCAGACTTTCAACGCGTTTCAATGAGCAGTTCTTC	CSASRLSTRFNEQFF	TRBV20-1	TRBJ2-1	few	-
TGCGCCAGCAGTGCTGACACACGCTCTGGAAACACCATATATTTT	CASSADTRSGNTIYF	TRBV5-1	TRBJ1-3	-	-
TGTGCCAGCAGTTCGCGGGGGGCTAATGAGCAGTTCTTC	CASSSRGANEQFF	TRBV6-6	TRBJ2-1	-	TRBD2
TGTGCCAGCTCGCCCAACGATCCGGGGGATTCACCCCTCCACTTT	CASSPNDPGDSPLHF	TRBV18	TRBJ1-6	once	-
TGTGCCAGCAGCTTGTTTACAGGGGGGGCAGATACGCAGTATTTT	CASSLFTGGADTQYF	TRBV7-2	TRBJ2-3	many	-
TGTGCCAGCTCAGCCGAGACAGCCCGCTCTGGAAACACCATATATTTT	CASSAETARSGNTIYF	TRBV18	TRBJ1-3	-	-
TGCGCCAGCAGCCAAGAGACAAGAATCTATGGCTACACCTTC	CASSQETRIYGYTF	TRBV4-3	TRBJ1-2	-	-
TGTGCCAGCAGCTTTCCCCAAGAGACCCAGTACTTC	CASSFPQETQYF	TRBV7-8	TRBJ2-5	-	-
TGCGCCAGCAGCTTGGCCCTAGCGGGGGGTGCAGATACGCAGTATTTT	CASSLALAGGADTQYF	TRBV5-1	TRBJ2-3	-	TRBD2
TGCAGTGCTAGAGATGGGGGAGATTACAATGAGCAGTTCTTC	CSARDGGDYNEQFF	TRBV20-1	TRBJ2-1	-	-
TGTGCCAGCAGCGCATCGACAGCTAACACTGAAGCTTTCTTT	CASSASTANTEAFF	TRBV7-8	TRBJ1-1	-	-
TGTGCCAGCAACGTCGGGGGGGACGAGCAGTACTTC	CASNVGGDEQYF	TRBV7-9	TRBJ2-7	few	TRBD2
TGTGCCAGCAGTACCCAGGACAGGGGATACTATGGCTACACCTTC	CASSTQDRGYYGYTF	TRBV2	TRBJ1-2	few	TRBD1
TGTGCCAGCAGCTTAGTCTTTGACAGCCCCTACGAGCAGTACTTC	CASSLVFDSPYEQYF	TRBV11-2	TRBJ2-7	-	-
TGTGCCAGCAGCCAGGGGGGAGTAAATGAAAAACTGTTTTTT	CASSQGGVNEKLFF	TRBV3-1	TRBJ1-4	-	-
TGCGCCAGCAGCCCCGGTTTACAGCGAGGGTCCGAGCAGTACTTC	CASSPGLQRGSEQYF	TRBV4-1	TRBJ2-7	-	-
TGCGCCAGCAGCCTCGGGACAGGGGTTCAAAAACTGTTTTTT	CASSLGTGVQKLFF	TRBV5-1	TRBJ1-4	many	TRBD1
TGTGCCAGCAGCTCGAACCTGTTGGGAGCCGAGCAGTACTTC	CASSSNLLGAEQYF	TRBV5-6	TRBJ2-7	few	-
TGTGCCAGCTCACCAAAGAGGGTGAACGGGAACACTGAAGCTTTCTTT	CASSPKRVNGNTEAFF	TRBV18	TRBJ1-1	-	-
TGTGCCAGCAGTTACTCTCCGGGACAGGGAGATACGCAGTATTTT	CASSYSPGQGDTQYF	TRBV6-5	TRBJ2-3	many	TRBD1
TGTGCCAGCGGACAGTCTAACTATGGCTACACCTTC	CASGQSNYGYTF	TRBV28	TRBJ1-2	many	-
TGTGCCAGCAGCTTAGTGGGGCCCCTACAAGAGACCCAGTACTTC	CASSLVGPLQETQYF	TRBV7-2	TRBJ2-5	few	-
TGCAGTGCTCGGAATCACGGTTACAATCAGCCCCAGCATTTT	CSARNHGYNQPQHF	TRBV20-1	TRBJ1-5	-	-
TGCGCCAGCAGCTCTATGATGAACACTGAAGCTTTCTTT	CASSSMMNTEAFF	TRBV5-1	TRBJ1-1	many	-
TGTGCCAGCAGCCCTCAGCCCTACGAGCAGTACTTC	CASSPQPYEQYF	TRBV6-5	TRBJ2-7	-	-
TGCAGTGCTCCACCGGACAGCACCCAGTACTTC	CSAPPDSTQYF	TRBV20-1	TRBJ2-5	many	-
TGTGCCAGCAGCTTGGGGGCCAGTACCTACGAGCAGTACTTC	CASSLGASTYEQYF	TRBV5-6	TRBJ2-7	few	-
TGTGCCACCAGTGATTTTCAAGGAGGTACGCAGTATTTT	CATSDFQGGTQYF	TRBV24-1	TRBJ2-3	-	-
TGCGCCAGCAGCCAAGAGACAGGTTATGAGCAGTTCTTC	CASSQETGYEQFF	TRBV4-3	TRBJ2-1	few	-
TGCGCCAGCAGTCTAGAGGGATGGAGGTCTGAAGCTTTCTTT	CASSLEGWRSEAFF	TRBV10-2	TRBJ1-1	-	-
TGTGCCAGCAGCCTGATTAGCGGGGGGGCATTTGATACGCAGTATTTT	CASSLISGGAFDTQYF	TRBV4-2	TRBJ2-3	-	TRBD2
TGCAGTGCAGGGGGTGATTACTATGGCTACACCTTC	CSAGGDYYGYTF	TRBV20-1	TRBJ1-2	few	-
TGTGCCAGCAGCACTCAAGGCGGGTCTTGGCAGTTCTTC	CASSTQGGSWQFF	TRBV7-3	TRBJ2-1	few	-
TGTGCCACGCAGGAACTTCCCTACAATGAGCAGTTCTTC	CATQELPYNEQFF	TRBV6-1	TRBJ2-1	many	-
TGTGCCAGCCTCTCCCTTAAGGGGCGATCTGACGGGGAGCTGTTTTTT	CASLSLKGRSDGELFF	TRBV25-1	TRBJ2-2	many	-
TGCGCCAGCAGCCCGGGACAGCCTGAAGGGGAGCTGTTTTTT	CASSPGQPEGELFF	TRBV5-1	TRBJ2-2	few	TRBD1
TGTGCCAGCAGTTTACAACCGGATTCTTATGGCTACACCTTC	CASSLQPDSYGYTF	TRBV12-3/TRBV12-4	TRBJ1-2	few	-
TGTGCCAGCAGTCCCTTTTGGACGCCAACCTATGGCTACACCTTC	CASSPFWTPTYGYTF	TRBV12-3/TRBV12-4	TRBJ1-2	-	-
TGCAGTGGTAGAGATCGCAGGTTTCTGGGGGAGCTGTTTTTT	CSGRDRRFLGELFF	TRBV20-1	TRBJ2-2	-	-
TGTGCCAGCAGTGTAGGGATGACTGAAGCTTTCTTT	CASSVGMTEAFF	TRBV28	TRBJ1-1	many	-
TGCAGTGTAGGACTAGCGGTTTCGTACAATGAGCAGTTCTTC	CSVGLAVSYNEQFF	TRBV20-1	TRBJ2-1	-	TRBD2
TGCAGTGCAGAACAGGGGTGGGATGGCTACACCTTC	CSAEQGWDGYTF	TRBV20-1	TRBJ1-2	many	TRBD1
TGCAGTGCTAGAAGACAAACCATGAACACTGAAGCTTTCTTT	CSARRQTMNTEAFF	TRBV20-1	TRBJ1-1	-	-
TGTGCCAGCAGTCCCTCCTTAGCGGAATACCAAGAGACCCAGTACTTC	CASSPSLAEYQETQYF	TRBV27	TRBJ2-5	-	-
TGTGCCAGCTTGGATCGGGGGTTGAACACTGAAGCTTTCTTT	CASLDRGLNTEAFF	TRBV18	TRBJ1-1	-	-
TGTGCCATCAGTGAGTCATGGGAAGAGACCCAGTACTTC	CAISESWEETQYF	TRBV10-3	TRBJ2-5	-	-
TGTGCCAGTGGGAACGACTTAAAGAGGGATACGCAGTATTTT	CASGNDLKRDTQYF	TRBV9	TRBJ2-3	-	-
TGTGCCAGCAGTGGCGAGGGACAGGTGATCTTGAGCTCCTACAATGAGCAGTTCTTC	CASSGEGQVILSSYNEQFF	TRBV2	TRBJ2-1	-	TRBD1